This T cell receptor beta chain was recovered during a study of CD8 T cells in Susac syndrome. Germline CDR1 and CDR2: SGHNT and YYREEE (reference sequence). The CDR3 is 15 amino acids. The V end was cut by 4 bases, the J end by 1 base, with 9 bases between. In the multiple sclerosis control group, patients were treatment-naive and had stable or active relapsing-remitting disease. Negative isolation was applied to CD8+ and CD4+ T cells, and FACS enrichment was applied to TEMRA cells. It was with random hexamers that roughly 0.45 to 1 ug RNA was reverse transcribed. Amplification of TCR beta CDR3 by immunoSEQ multiplex PCR spanned 54 Vbeta and 13 Jbeta. From the immunoSEQ multiplex PCR reads, TCRdb called clonotypes with MiXCR, one entry per CDR3 protein. Of 250,000 to 300,000 distinct CDR3 sequences in the sample, 70% to 90% are singletons; the top ten hold around 0.18%.

Specimen: CD8+ T cells from PBMCs. The receptor's source is a human donor with multiple sclerosis. This chain uses TRBV5-4 with TRBJ2-6; D gene ambiguous. The CDR3 here is CASSQLSSGANVLTF. The CDR3 coding sequence is TGTGCCAGCAGCCAACTATCTTCTGGGGCCAACGTCCTGACTTTC. Filled out from reference TRBV5-4 and TRBJ2-6, the complete variable domain reads ETGVTQSPTHLIKTRGQQVTLRCSSQSGHNTVSWYQQALGQGPQFIFQYYREEENGRGNFPPRFSGLQFPNYSSELNVNALELDDSALYLCASSQLSSGANVLTFGAGSRLTVL.